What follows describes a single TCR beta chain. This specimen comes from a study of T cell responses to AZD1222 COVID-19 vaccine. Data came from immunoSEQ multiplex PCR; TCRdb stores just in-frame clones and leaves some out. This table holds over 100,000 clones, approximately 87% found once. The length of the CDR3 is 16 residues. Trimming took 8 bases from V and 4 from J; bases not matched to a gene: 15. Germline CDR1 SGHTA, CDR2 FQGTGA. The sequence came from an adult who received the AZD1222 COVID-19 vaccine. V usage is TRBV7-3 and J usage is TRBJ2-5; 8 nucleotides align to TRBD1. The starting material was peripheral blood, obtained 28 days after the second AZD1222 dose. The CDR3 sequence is CASGPFGQGTGETQYF. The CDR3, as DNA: TGTGCCAGCGGCCCTTTTGGACAGGGTACGGGAGAGACCCAGTACTTC. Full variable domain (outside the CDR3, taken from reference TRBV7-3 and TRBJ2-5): GAGVSQTPSNKVTEKGKYVELRCDPISGHTALYWYRQSLGQGPEFLIYFQGTGAADDSGLPNDRFFAVRPEGSVSTLKIQRTERGDSAVYLCASGPFGQGTGETQYFGPGTRLLVL.